One sample yielded the 7 T cell receptor beta chains listed below, sequenced in a study of PD-1 blockade in classical Hodgkin lymphoma. The repertoire was sequenced with immunoSEQ multiplex PCR; TCRdb's copy has only in-frame clones and lacks some. Seen here are approximately 20,000 clones, roughly 94% observed once, and the top ten hold 4.5% to 6%. The time point here: newly diagnosed, previously untreated cHL patient sample. The sequenced material came from peripheral blood mononuclear cells (PBMCs). Every receptor here comes from a human donor with classical Hodgkin lymphoma.

This clone was detected only once. This rearrangement joins TRBV5-1 to TRBJ1-3, with 8 bases aligning to TRBD1. The CDR3 is 17 residues long. Germline V CDR1 and CDR2: SGHRS, YFSETQ. Trimming cost V 0 bases and J 4 bases; bases outside gene matches: 9. CDR3 DNA sequence: TGCGCCAGCAGCTTGGAACCAGGGGGCGCGGAAGGAAACACCATATATTTT. Protein product: CASSLEPGGAEGNTIYF. Full variable domain (remainder filled in from reference TRBV5-1 and TRBJ1-3): KAGVTQTPRYLIKTRGQQVTLSCSPISGHRSVSWYQQTPGQGLQFLFEYFSETQRNKGNFPGRFSGRQFSNSRSEMNVSTLELGDSALYLCASSLEPGGAEGNTIYFGEGSWLTVV.

The chain has TRBV2 and TRBJ2-3; 9 bases align to TRBD1. Germline loops: CDR1 SNHLY, CDR2 FYNNEI. After removal of 5 bases from V and 4 bases from J, the junction contained 7 bases not matched to a gene. The CDR3 runs 15 residues. The CDR3 coding sequence is TGTGCCAGCAGTTCACAACAGGGGGCAGCAGATACGCAGTATTTT. This encodes CASSSQQGAADTQYF.

The chain recombines TRBV11-3 with TRBJ2-2, with TRBD2 matching 7 bases. After removal of 3 bases from V and 3 bases from J, the junction contained 4 bases not matched to a gene. CDR1 SGHNT and CDR2 YENEEA come from the germline V gene. CDR3 length: 15 amino acids. The CDR3 bases are TGTGCCAGCAGCTTTGGGGGGGACTACACCGGGGAGCTGTTTTTT. Its protein is CASSFGGDYTGELFF.

CDR3 in amino acids: CASSQAGRGGGNEQFF. CDR3 DNA sequence: TGTGCCAGCAGCCAAGCAGGGCGGGGGGGCGGCAATGAGCAGTTCTTC. The chain couples TRBV4-2 to TRBJ2-1; TRBD2 matches 9 bases. This CDR3 contains 16 residues. Germline V gene data show CDR1 as LGHNA and CDR2 as YNFKEQ. Losses at the gene ends were 1 base for V and 6 bases for J; bases not matched to a gene: 7.

For the CDR3, the DNA is TGTGCCAGCAGTGAAGTGGCTGGGGCCAACGTCCTGACTTTC. This gives the protein CASSEVAGANVLTF. The chain has TRBV6-1 and TRBJ2-6; D gene ambiguous. The germline V gene has CDR1 MNHNS and CDR2 SASEGT. The CDR3 covers 14 residues. The ends were cut back, 1 base at V and 2 bases at J, with 3 bases in the middle.

The rearrangement links TRBV11-2 to TRBJ1-6; D might be TRBD1 (5 bases). V lost 1 base and J lost 6, with 13 bases in between. The CDR3 spans 16 residues. Germline V lookup: CDR1 SGHAT, CDR2 FQNNGV. Here the CDR3 DNA reads TGTGCCAGCAGCTTAGCGGGGGGTCTCGGTAATTCACCCCTCCACTTT. Protein sequence: CASSLAGGLGNSPLHF.

J is TRBJ1-2 and V is TRBV5-1, with 9 bases matching TRBD1. V was pared by 4 bases and J by 4 bases, with 2 bases of the junction left unmatched. Looked up from germline, CDR1 is SGHRS and CDR2 is YFSETQ. This CDR3 contains 13 residues. In DNA, the CDR3 is TGCGCCAGCAGCCAGGGACAGGGCTATGGCTACACCTTC. Its translation: CASSQGQGYGYTF.